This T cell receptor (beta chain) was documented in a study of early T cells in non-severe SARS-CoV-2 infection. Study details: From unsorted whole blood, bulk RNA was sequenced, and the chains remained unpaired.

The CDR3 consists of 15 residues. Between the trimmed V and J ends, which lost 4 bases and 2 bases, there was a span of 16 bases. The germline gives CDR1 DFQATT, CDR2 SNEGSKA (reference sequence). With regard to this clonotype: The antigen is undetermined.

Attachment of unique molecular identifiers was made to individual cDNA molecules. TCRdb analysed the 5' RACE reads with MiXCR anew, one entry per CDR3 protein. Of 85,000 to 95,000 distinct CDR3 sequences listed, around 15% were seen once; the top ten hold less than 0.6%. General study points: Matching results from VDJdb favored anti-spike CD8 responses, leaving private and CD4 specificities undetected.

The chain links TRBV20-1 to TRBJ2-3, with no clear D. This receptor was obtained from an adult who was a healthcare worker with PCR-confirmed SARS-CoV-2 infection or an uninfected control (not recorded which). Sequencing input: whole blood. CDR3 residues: CSATNPGWYTDTQYF. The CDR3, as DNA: TGCAGTGCTACCAACCCCGGGTGGTACACAGATACGCAGTATTTT.